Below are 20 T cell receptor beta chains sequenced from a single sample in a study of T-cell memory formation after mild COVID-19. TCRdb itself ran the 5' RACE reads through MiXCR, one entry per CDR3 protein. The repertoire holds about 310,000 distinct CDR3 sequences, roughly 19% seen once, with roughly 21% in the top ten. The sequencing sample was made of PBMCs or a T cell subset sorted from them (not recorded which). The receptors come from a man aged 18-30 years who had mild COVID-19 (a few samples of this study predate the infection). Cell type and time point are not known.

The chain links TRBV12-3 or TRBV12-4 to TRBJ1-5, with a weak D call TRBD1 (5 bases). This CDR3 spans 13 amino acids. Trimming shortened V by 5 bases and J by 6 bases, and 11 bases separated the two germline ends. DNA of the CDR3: TGTGCCAGCAGTCCTCAGGGATCTCAGCCCCAGCATTTT. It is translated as CASSPQGSQPQHF.

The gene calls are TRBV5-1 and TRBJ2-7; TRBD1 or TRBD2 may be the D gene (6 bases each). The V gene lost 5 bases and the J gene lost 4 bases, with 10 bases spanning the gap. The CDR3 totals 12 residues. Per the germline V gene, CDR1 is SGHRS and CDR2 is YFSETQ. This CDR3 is CASRGGRYEQYF. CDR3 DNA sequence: TGCGCCAGCAGAGGGGGGCGGTACGAGCAGTACTTC. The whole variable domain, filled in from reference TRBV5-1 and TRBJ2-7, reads KAGVTQTPRYLIKTRGQQVTLSCSPISGHRSVSWYQQTPGQGLQFLFEYFSETQRNKGNFPGRFSGRQFSNSRSEMNVSTLELGDSALYLCASRGGRYEQYFGPGTRLTVT.

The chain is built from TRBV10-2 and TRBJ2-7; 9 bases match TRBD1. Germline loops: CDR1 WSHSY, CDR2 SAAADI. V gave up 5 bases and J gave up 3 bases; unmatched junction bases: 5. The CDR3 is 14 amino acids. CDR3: CASSRDRAIYEQYF. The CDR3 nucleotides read TGCGCCAGCAGTCGGGACAGGGCAATCTACGAGCAGTACTTC.

CDR3 in DNA: TGTGCCAGCAGCTTGGAGGCAGAAACCTACGAGCAGTACTTC. Protein: CASSLEAETYEQYF. This chain uses TRBV5-5 with TRBJ2-7; D uncertain. CDR3 size: 14 residues. Germline V CDR1 and CDR2: SGHKS, YYEKEE (reference sequence). V lost 0 bases to trimming and J lost 2 bases, with 9 bases between them.

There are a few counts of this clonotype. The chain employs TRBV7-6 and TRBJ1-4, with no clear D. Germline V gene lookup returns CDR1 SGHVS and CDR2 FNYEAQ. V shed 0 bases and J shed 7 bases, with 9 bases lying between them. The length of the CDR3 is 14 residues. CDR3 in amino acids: CASSLAWVGEKLFF. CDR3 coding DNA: TGTGCCAGCAGCTTAGCTTGGGTTGGTGAAAAACTGTTTTTT.

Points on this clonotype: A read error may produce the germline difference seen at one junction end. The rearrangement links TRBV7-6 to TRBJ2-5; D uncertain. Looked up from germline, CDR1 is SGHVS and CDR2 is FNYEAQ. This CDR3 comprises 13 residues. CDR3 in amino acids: CASSGGNQETQYF. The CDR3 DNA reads TGTGCCAGCAGCGGCGGCAACCAGGAGACCCAGTACTTC.

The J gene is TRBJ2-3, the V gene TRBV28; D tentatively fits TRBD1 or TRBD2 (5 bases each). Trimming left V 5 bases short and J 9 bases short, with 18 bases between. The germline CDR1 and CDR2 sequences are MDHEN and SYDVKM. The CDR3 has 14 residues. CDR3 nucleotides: TGTGCCAGCAGTCCCGGGACGTTTAGGGACACGCAGTATTTT. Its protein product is CASSPGTFRDTQYF.

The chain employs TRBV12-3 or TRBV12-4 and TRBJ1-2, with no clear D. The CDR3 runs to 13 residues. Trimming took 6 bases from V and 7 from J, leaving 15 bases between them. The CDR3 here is CASSFGPGAGYTF. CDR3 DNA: TGTGCCAGCAGCTTCGGACCGGGAGCTGGCTACACCTTC.

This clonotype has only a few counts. The CDR3, as DNA: TGCAGTGCTAGTCGGGACAGTCTCACAGATACGCAGTATTTT. This gives the protein CSASRDSLTDTQYF. The chain employs TRBV20-1 and TRBJ2-3, with TRBD1 matching over 7 bases. V was clipped by 3 bases and J by 2 bases; unmatched bases: 5. Germline CDR1 and CDR2: DFQATT and SNEGSKA (reference sequence). The CDR3 has 14 residues.

CDR3 residues: CSASRTVYGYTF. The CDR3 DNA follows: TGCAGTGCTAGTAGGACGGTATATGGCTACACCTTC. The rearrangement joins TRBV20-1 to TRBJ1-2, with D unclear. Germline V gene sequence: CDR1 DFQATT, CDR2 SNEGSKA (reference sequence). The CDR3 spans 12 residues. V was pared by 3 bases and J by 5 bases, with 10 bases between.

In DNA form, the CDR3 reads TGCGCCAGCAAACCCCCCGGCGGGGCACTGGGCTACACCTTC. It specifies CASKPPGGALGYTF. V and J are TRBV5-1 and TRBJ1-2; D possibly corresponds to TRBD1 (5 bases). Germline loops: CDR1 SGHRS, CDR2 YFSETQ. This CDR3 has 14 residues. V lost 6 bases to trimming and J lost 8 bases, with 20 bases between them.

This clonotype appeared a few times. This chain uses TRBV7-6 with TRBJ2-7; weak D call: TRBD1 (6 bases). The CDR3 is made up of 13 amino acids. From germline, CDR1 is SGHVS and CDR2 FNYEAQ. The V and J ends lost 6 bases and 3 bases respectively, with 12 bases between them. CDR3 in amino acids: CASSRDRNYEQYV. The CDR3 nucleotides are TGTGCCAGCAGTCGAGACAGGAACTACGAGCAGTACGTC.

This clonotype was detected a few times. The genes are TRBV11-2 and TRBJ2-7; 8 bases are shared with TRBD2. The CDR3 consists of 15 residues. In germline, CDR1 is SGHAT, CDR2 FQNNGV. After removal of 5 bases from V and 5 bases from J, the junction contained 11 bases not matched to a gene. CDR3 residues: CASSVELAAGDEQYF. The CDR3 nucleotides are TGTGCCAGCAGCGTCGAACTAGCGGCCGGCGACGAGCAGTACTTC.

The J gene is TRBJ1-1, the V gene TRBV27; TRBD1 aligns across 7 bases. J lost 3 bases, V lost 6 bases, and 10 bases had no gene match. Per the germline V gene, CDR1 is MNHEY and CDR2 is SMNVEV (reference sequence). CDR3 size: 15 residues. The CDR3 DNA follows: TGTGCCAGCAGCTCCGCCCCAACAGGGGACACTGAAGCTTTCTTT. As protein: CASSSAPTGDTEAFF.

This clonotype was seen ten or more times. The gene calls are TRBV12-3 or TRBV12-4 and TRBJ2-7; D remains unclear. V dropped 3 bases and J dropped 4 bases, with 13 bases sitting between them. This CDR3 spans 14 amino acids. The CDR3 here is CASSFGLVRYEQYF. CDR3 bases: TGTGCCAGCAGTTTTGGGCTTGTTCGGTACGAGCAGTACTTC.

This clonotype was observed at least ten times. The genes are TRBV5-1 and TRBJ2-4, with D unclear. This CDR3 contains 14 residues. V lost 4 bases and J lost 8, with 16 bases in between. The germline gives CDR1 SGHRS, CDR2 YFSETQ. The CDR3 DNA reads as TGCGCCAGCAGCGCCGACTCGTATGGGGACATTCAGTACTTC. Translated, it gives CASSADSYGDIQYF.

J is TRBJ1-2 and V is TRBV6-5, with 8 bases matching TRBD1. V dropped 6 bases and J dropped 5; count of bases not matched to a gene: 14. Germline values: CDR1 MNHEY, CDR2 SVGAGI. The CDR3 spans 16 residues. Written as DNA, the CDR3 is TGTGCCAGCAGCCCTTATCAGGGGGCTAGGTCGTATGGCTACACCTTC. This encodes CASSPYQGARSYGYTF.

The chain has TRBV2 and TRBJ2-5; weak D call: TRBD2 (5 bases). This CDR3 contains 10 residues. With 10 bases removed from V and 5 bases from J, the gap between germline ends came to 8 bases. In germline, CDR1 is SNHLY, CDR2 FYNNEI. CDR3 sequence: CATEVETQYF. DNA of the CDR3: TGTGCCACGGAGGTTGAGACCCAGTACTTC.

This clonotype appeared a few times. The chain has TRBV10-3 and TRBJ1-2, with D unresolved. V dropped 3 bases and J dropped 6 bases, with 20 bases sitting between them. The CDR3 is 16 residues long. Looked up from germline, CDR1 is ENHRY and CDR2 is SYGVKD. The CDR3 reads CAISDLPGSVKDGYTF. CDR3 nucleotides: TGTGCCATCAGTGATTTACCGGGCTCGGTGAAGGATGGCTACACCTTC.

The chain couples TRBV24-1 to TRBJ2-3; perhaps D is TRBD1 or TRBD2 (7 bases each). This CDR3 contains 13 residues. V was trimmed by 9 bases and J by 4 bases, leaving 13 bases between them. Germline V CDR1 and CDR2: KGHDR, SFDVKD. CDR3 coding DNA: TGTGCCACCTCACAGGGGAGGGCAGATACGCAGTATTTT. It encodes CATSQGRADTQYF.